The clone carrying this TCR beta chain has only a few counts. Its antigen is unknown. The source of the sample is a study of cytomegalovirus exposure and HLA in healthy donors. Notes on the study in general: Most of the TCR beta V segments (in an earlier analysis) were productive either about 87% or about 30% of the time. A later analysis found most CMV-associated TCR beta chains apparently HLA-restricted.

PCR employed 60 Vbeta and 13 Jbeta primers. The data were produced by immunoSEQ multiplex PCR, yet TCRdb's version contains in-frame clones alone and is incomplete. Found here are about 140,000 clones, approximately 80% of them singletons; the top ten hold 13% to 15%. CDR1 and CDR2 (germline): MNHEY, SMNVEV (reference sequence). The CDR3 is 13 residues long. J lost 8 bases, V lost 3 bases, and 1 base had no gene match. Material: PBMCs. The chain combines TRBV27 with TRBJ2-4; 10 nucleotides align to TRBD1. This sequence was found in a woman in her forties in good health and CMV-seronegative. CDR3 coding DNA: TGTGCCAGCAGTTTGGGACAGGGGTACATTCAGTACTTC. Its translation: CASSLGQGYIQYF.